What follows is one T cell receptor (beta chain) and its context. Authors' data handling: Filtering differed since immunoSEQ provided only junctions, with no quality scores. Produced via immunoSEQ multiplex PCR; TCRdb's table is partial and in-frame only. For V, J and clone size, that table is used; D and trimming come from the DNA. The sample lists millions of clones; approximately 95% were seen once. V was shortened by 4 bases and J by 0 bases, with 11 bases between the two germline ends. There are 14 residues in the CDR3. Per the germline V gene, CDR1 is SGHRS and CDR2 is YFSETQ. The entry originates in a study of shared clonotypes between healthy human individuals. Terminally differentiated effector memory CD45RA+ cells were left out of the naive CD8 fraction, which was CD45RO-negative and positively selected for CCR7. The donors were all Caucasian adults (living in Nashville, Tennessee).

This TCR was sampled from a man aged 18 to 29 in good health. The chain uses TRBV5-1 and TRBJ2-7; D remains unclear. Material: naive CD8+ T cells sorted from blood. DNA of the CDR3: TGCGCCAGCAGCCCCATACAAATCTCCTACGAGCAGTACTTC. It yields the protein CASSPIQISYEQYF.